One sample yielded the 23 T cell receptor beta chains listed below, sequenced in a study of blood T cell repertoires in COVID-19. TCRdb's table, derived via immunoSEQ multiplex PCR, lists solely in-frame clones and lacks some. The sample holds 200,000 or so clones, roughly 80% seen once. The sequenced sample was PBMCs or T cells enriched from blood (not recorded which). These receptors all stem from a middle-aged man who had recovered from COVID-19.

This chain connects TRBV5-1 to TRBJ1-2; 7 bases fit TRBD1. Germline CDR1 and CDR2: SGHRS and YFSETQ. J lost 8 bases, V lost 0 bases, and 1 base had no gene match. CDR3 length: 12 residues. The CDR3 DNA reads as TGCGCCAGCAGCTTGGGGGACAGAGGCTACACCTTC. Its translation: CASSLGDRGYTF.

The CDR3 nucleotides are TGTGCCAGCAGCTTAGATTGGGACAGGGTTTCCTATGGCTACACCTTC. It is translated as CASSLDWDRVSYGYTF. This chain connects TRBV11-2 to TRBJ1-2; 9 nucleotides align to TRBD1. Looked up from germline, CDR1 is SGHAT and CDR2 is FQNNGV. V gave up 0 bases and J gave up 4 bases; unmatched junction bases: 6. This CDR3 comprises 16 residues.

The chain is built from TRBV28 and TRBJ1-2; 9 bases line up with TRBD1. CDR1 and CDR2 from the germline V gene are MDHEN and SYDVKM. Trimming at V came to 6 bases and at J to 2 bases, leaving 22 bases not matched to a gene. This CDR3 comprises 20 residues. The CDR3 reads CASRGDRGATYSMYNYGYTF. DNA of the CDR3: TGTGCCAGCAGGGGCGACAGGGGGGCTACCTACTCTATGTACAACTATGGCTACACCTTC.

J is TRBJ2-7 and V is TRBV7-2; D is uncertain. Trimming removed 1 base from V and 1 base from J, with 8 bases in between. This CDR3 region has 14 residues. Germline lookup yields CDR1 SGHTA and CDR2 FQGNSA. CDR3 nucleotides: TGTGCCAGCAGCTTAGAGCCAGGTTCCTACGAGCAGTACTTC. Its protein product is CASSLEPGSYEQYF.

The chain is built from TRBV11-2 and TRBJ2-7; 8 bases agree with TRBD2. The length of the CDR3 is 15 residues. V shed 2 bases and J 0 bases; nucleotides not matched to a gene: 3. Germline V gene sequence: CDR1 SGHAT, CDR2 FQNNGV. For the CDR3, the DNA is TGTGCCAGCAGCTTATCGGCGGGGGGCTCCTACGAGCAGTACTTC. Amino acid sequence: CASSLSAGGSYEQYF.

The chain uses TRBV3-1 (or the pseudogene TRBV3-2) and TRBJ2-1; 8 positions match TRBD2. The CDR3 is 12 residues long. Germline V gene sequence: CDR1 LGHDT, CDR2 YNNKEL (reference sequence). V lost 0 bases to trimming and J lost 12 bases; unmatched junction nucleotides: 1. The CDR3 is CASSQEAGGQFF. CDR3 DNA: TGTGCCAGCAGCCAAGAGGCGGGGGGGCAGTTCTTC.

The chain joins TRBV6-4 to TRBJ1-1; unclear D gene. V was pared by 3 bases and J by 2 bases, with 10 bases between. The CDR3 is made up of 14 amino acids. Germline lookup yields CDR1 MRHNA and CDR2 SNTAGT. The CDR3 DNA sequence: TGTGCCAGCAGTGAATCAGGTCCTAACACTGAAGCTTTCTTT. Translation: CASSESGPNTEAFF.

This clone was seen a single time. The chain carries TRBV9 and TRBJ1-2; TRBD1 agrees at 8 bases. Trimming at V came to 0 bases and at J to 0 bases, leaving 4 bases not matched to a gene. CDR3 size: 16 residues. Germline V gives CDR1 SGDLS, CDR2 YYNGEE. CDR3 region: CASSVGRTGSNYGYTF. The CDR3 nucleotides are TGTGCCAGCAGCGTAGGCCGGACAGGGTCTAACTATGGCTACACCTTC.

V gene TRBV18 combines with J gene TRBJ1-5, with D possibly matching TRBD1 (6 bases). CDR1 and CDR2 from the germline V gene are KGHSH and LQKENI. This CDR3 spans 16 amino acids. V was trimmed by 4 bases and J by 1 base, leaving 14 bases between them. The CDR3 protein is CASSLTGGMSNQPQHF. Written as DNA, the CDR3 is TGTGCCAGCTCACTAACGGGGGGCATGAGCAATCAGCCCCAGCATTTT.

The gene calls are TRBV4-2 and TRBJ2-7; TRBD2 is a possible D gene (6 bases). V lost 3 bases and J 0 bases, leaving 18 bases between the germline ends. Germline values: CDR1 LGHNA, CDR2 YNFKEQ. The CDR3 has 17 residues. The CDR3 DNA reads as TGTGCCAGCAGCCATGAGGTGACGGGGGAAAGCTCCTACGAGCAGTACTTC. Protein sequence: CASSHEVTGESSYEQYF.

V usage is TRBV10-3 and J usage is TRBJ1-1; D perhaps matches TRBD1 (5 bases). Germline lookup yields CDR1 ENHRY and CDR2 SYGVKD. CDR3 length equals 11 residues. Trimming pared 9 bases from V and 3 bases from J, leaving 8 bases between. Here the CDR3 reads CAISGDTEAFF. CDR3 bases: TGTGCCATTTCGGGGGACACTGAAGCTTTCTTT.

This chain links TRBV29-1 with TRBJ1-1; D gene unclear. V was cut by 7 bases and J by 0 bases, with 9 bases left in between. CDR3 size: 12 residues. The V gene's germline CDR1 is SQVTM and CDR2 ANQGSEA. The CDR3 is CSADGMNTEAFF. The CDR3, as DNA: TGCAGCGCTGACGGTATGAACACTGAAGCTTTCTTT.

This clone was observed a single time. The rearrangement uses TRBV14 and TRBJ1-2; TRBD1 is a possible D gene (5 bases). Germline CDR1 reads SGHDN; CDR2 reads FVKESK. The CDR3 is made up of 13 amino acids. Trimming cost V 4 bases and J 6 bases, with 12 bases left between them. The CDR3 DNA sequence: TGTGCCAGCAGCCCCCGGACATTCGATGGCTACACCTTC. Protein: CASSPRTFDGYTF. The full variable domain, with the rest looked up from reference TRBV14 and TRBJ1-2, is EAGVTQFPSHSVIEKGQTVTLRCDPISGHDNLYWYRRVMGKEIKFLLHFVKESKQDESGMPNNRFLAERTGGTYSTLKVQPAELEDSGVYFCASSPRTFDGYTFGSGTRLTVV.

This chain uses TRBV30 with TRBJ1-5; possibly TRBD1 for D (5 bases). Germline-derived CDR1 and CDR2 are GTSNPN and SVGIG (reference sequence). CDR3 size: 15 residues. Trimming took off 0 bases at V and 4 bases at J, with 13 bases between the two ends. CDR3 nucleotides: TGTGCCTGGAGTGTAGACAGTGGTGTAAATCAGCCCCAGCATTTT. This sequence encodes CAWSVDSGVNQPQHF.

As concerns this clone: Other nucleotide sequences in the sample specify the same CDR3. CDR3 protein: CASSLQGNEQFF. In DNA form, the CDR3 reads TGCGCCAGCAGCTTACAGGGAAATGAGCAGTTCTTC. The J gene is TRBJ2-1, the V gene TRBV5-1; TRBD1 might be the D (6 bases). Germline CDR1 and CDR2: SGHRS and YFSETQ. This CDR3 is 12 amino acids long. V shed 2 bases and J shed 7 bases, with 7 bases lying between them. Variable domain in full (rest from reference TRBV5-1 and TRBJ2-1): KAGVTQTPRYLIKTRGQQVTLSCSPISGHRSVSWYQQTPGQGLQFLFEYFSETQRNKGNFPGRFSGRQFSNSRSEMNVSTLELGDSALYLCASSLQGNEQFFGPGTRLTVL.

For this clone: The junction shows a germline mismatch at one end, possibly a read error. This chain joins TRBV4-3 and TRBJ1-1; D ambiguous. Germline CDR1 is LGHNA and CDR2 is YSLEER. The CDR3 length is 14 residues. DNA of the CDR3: TGCGCCAGCAGCCAAGCGGGAGCGGATGGGGTCAAGATCTTT. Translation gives CASSQAGADGVKIF.

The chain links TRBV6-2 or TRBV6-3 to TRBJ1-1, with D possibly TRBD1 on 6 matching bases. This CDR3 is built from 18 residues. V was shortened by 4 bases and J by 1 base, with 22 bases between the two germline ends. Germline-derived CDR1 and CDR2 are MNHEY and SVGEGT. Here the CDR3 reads CASSSIIYFRTENTEAFF. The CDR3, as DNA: TGTGCCAGCAGTTCGATCATCTATTTTCGGACAGAGAACACTGAAGCTTTCTTT.

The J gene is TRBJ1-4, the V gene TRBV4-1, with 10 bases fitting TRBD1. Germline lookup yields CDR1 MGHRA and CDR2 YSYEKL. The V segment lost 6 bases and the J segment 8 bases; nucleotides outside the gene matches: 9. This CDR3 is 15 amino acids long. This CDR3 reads CASRHVRDRGEKLFF. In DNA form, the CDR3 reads TGCGCCAGCAGACATGTCCGGGACAGGGGCGAAAAACTGTTTTTT.

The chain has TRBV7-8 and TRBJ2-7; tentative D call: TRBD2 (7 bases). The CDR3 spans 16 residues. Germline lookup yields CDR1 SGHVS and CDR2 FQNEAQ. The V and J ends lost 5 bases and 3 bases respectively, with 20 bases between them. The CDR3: CASSPRGAGEIYEQYF. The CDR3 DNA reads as TGTGCCAGCAGCCCAAGGGGGGCGGGAGAAATCTACGAGCAGTACTTC.

DNA for the CDR3: TGTGCCAGCAGCTTTCACACAGGGGATTCCGGGGAGCTGTTTTTT. Protein: CASSFHTGDSGELFF. The chain has TRBV11-1 and TRBJ2-2; TRBD1 agrees at 7 bases. The CDR3 loop spans 15 amino acids. Germline V lookup: CDR1 SGHAT, CDR2 FQDESV (reference sequence). Trimming removed 3 bases from V and 6 bases from J; junction bases left unmatched: 7.

The CDR3 reads CATSQGAKNSPLHF. Here the CDR3 DNA reads TGTGCCACCTCGCAGGGGGCGAAAAATTCACCCCTCCACTTT. This chain links TRBV3-1 (or the pseudogene TRBV3-2) with TRBJ1-6; 8 bases align to TRBD1. The CDR3 contains 14 residues. The J segment lost 7 bases and the V segment lost 10 bases, leaving 9 bases of the junction unmatched. CDR1 LGHDT and CDR2 YNNKEL come from the germline V gene (reference sequence).

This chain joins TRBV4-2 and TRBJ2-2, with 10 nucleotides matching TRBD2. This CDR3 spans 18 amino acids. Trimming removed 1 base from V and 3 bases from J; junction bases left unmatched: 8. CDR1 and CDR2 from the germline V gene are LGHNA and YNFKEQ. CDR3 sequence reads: CASSQGASGGLYTGELFF. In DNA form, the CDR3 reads TGTGCCAGCAGCCAAGGGGCTAGCGGGGGCCTTTACACCGGGGAGCTGTTTTTT.

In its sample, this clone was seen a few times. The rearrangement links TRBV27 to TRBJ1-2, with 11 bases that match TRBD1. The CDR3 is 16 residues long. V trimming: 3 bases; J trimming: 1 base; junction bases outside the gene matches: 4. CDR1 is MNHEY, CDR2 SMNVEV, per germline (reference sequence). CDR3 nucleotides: TGTGCCAGCAGTTTTCGGACAGGGGGCAATAACTATGGCTACACCTTC. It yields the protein CASSFRTGGNNYGYTF.